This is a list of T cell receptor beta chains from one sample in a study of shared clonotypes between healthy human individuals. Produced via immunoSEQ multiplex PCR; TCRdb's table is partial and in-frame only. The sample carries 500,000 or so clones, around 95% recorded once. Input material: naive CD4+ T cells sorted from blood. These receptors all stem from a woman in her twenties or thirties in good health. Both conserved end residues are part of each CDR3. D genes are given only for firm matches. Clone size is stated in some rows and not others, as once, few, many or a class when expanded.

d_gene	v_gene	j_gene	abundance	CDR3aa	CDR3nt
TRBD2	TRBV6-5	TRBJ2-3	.	CASRLASSTDTQYF	TGTGCCAGCAGACTAGCGTCTAGCACAGATACGCAGTATTTT
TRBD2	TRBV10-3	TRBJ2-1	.	CAISAEPSGSYNEQFF	TGTGCCATCAGTGCTGAACCTAGCGGGTCCTACAATGAGCAGTTCTTC
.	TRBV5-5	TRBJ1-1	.	CASSFTRGITEAFF	TGTGCCAGCAGCTTTACCCGGGGAATCACTGAAGCTTTCTTT
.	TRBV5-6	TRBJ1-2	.	CASSYYGGTHGYTF	TGTGCCAGCAGCTACTACGGGGGAACCCATGGCTACACCTTC
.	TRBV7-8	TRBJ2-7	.	CASSFPGAEGYEQYF	TGTGCCAGCAGCTTTCCAGGAGCGGAGGGATACGAGCAGTACTTC
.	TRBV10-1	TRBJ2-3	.	CASSEYLTDTQYF	TGCGCCAGCAGTGAGTACCTCACAGATACGCAGTATTTT
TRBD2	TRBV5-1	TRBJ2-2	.	CASSLLAGDTGELFF	TGCGCCAGCAGCTTGCTAGCGGGAGACACCGGGGAGCTGTTTTTT
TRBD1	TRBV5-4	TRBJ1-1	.	CASSPTLGTGRTEAFF	TGTGCCAGCAGCCCGACGCTCGGGACAGGGAGGACTGAAGCTTTCTTT
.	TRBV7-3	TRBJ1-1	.	CASRPGTANTEAFF	TGTGCCAGCAGACCCGGGACCGCGAACACTGAAGCTTTCTTT
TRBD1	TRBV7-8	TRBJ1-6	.	CASSLLPPGQASSPLHF	TGTGCCAGCAGCTTACTCCCTCCCGGACAGGCTTCCTCACCCCTCCACTTT
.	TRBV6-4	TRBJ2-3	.	CASGASGTDTQYF	TGTGCCAGCGGGGCAAGCGGGACAGATACGCAGTATTTT
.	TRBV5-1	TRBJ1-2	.	CASSLGSGYGYTF	TGCGCCAGCAGCTTGGGTTCGGGGTATGGCTACACCTTC
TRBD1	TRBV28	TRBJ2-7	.	CASSPGQGPYEQYF	TGTGCCAGCAGTCCCGGACAGGGCCCCTACGAGCAGTACTTC
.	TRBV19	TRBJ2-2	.	CASSFGRERTGELFF	TGTGCCAGTAGTTTCGGCAGGGAAAGAACCGGGGAGCTGTTTTTT
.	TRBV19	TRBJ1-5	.	CASSIARAVNQPQHF	TGTGCCAGTAGTATAGCGCGGGCAGTCAATCAGCCCCAGCATTTT
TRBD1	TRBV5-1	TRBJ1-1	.	CASSGGQPNTEAFF	TGCGCCAGCAGCGGGGGACAGCCGAACACTGAAGCTTTCTTT
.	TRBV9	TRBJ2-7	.	CASSVGGLDNYEQYF	TGTGCCAGCAGCGTAGGTGGACTGGACAACTACGAGCAGTACTTC
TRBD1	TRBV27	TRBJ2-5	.	CASSSSDRGGETQYF	TGTGCCAGCAGTTCCTCCGACAGGGGGGGGGAGACCCAGTACTTC
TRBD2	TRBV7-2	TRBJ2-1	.	CASSLNGQLALGYNEQFF	TGTGCCAGCAGCTTAAATGGCCAACTAGCGCTTGGGTACAATGAGCAGTTCTTC
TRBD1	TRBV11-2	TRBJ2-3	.	CASSLWVATGGSKDTQYF	TGTGCCAGCAGCCTGTGGGTTGCGACAGGGGGTTCAAAAGATACGCAGTATTTT
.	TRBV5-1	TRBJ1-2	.	CASSQDGLSYGYTF	TGCGCCAGCAGCCAGGACGGATTGTCCTATGGCTACACCTTC
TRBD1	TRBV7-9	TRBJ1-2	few	CASSQGTGMGYTF	TGTGCCAGCAGCCAAGGGACAGGCATGGGCTACACCTTC
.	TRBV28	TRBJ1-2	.	CASSTNGATNYGYTF	TGTGCCAGCAGTACAAACGGGGCCACAAACTATGGCTACACCTTC
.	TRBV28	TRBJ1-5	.	CASSFQNQPQHF	TGTGCCAGCAGTTTCCAAAATCAGCCCCAGCATTTT
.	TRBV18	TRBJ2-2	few	CASSPLMPREYTGELFF	TGTGCCAGCTCACCGCTAATGCCCAGGGAATACACCGGGGAGCTGTTTTTT
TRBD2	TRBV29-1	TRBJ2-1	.	CSVQSGTSGINEQFF	TGCAGCGTTCAATCAGGGACTAGCGGGATAAATGAGCAGTTCTTC
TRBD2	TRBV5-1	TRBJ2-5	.	CASAVLAAYQETQYF	TGCGCCAGCGCTGTGCTAGCGGCTTACCAAGAGACCCAGTACTTC
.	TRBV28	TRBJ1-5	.	CATTTGWNQPQHF	TGTGCCACCACGACGGGGTGGAATCAGCCCCAGCATTTT
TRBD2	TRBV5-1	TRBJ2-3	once	CASSLVAGEPDTQYF	TGCGCCAGCAGCTTGGTAGCGGGAGAGCCAGATACGCAGTATTTT
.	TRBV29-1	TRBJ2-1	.	CSVLRDNPYNEQFF	TGCAGCGTTCTCCGGGACAACCCATACAATGAGCAGTTCTTC
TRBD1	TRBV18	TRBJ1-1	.	CASSPPGTGPTEAFF	TGTGCCAGCTCACCACCCGGGACAGGGCCCACTGAAGCTTTCTTT
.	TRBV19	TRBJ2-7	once	CASSIDGSGGKQYF	TGTGCCAGTAGTATTGACGGGAGTGGCGGGAAGCAGTACTTC
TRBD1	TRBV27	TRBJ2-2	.	CASSPHRGRFTGELFF	TGTGCCAGCAGTCCCCACAGGGGGCGCTTCACCGGGGAGCTGTTTTTT
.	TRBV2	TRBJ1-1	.	CASSPRASPGPEAFF	TGTGCCAGCAGTCCCCGGGCCTCCCCGGGCCCTGAAGCTTTCTTT
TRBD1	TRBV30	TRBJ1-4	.	CAWSPNPLQGSNEKLFF	TGTGCCTGGAGTCCCAACCCCCTACAGGGGTCGAATGAAAAACTGTTTTTT
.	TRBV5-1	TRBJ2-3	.	CASSFSSIMDTQYF	TGCGCCAGCAGCTTCTCTTCTATCATGGATACGCAGTATTTT
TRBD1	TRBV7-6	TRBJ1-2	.	CASSQGGGGYTF	TGTGCCAGCAGCCAGGGGGGAGGTGGCTACACCTTC
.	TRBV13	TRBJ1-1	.	CASSPPIRRNTEAFF	TGTGCCAGCAGCCCACCGATAAGGAGGAACACTGAAGCTTTCTTT
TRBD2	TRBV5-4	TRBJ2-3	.	CASSWGGVRGFTDTQYF	TGTGCCAGCAGCTGGGGAGGGGTTAGGGGATTCACAGATACGCAGTATTTT
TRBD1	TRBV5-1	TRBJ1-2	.	CASSPQGTGYTF	TGCGCCAGCAGCCCACAGGGGACCGGCTACACCTTC
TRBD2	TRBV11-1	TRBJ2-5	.	CASSLRLAGETQYF	TGTGCCAGCAGCTTGAGGCTAGCGGGGGAGACCCAGTACTTC
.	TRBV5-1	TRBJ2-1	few	CASSLRDNEQFF	TGCGCCAGCAGCTTGCGGGACAATGAGCAGTTCTTC
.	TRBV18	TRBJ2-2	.	CASSPQEGGGNTGELFF	TGTGCCAGCTCACCCCAGGAAGGAGGGGGAAACACCGGGGAGCTGTTTTTT
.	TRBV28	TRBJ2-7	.	CASSPYSDRYEQYF	TGTGCCAGCAGTCCATACAGCGACCGCTACGAGCAGTACTTC
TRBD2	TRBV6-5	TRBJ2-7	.	CASSPSGIPYEQYF	TGTGCCAGCAGTCCCAGCGGGATCCCCTACGAGCAGTACTTC
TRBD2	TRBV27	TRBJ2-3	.	CASSSVAGGPSDTQYF	TGTGCCAGCAGTTCCGTAGCGGGAGGGCCGTCGGATACGCAGTATTTT
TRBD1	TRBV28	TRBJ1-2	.	CASRVKDRGSYGYTF	TGTGCCAGCAGAGTAAAGGACAGGGGTTCCTATGGCTACACCTTC
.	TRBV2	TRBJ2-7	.	CASSEEGAGYEQYF	TGTGCCAGCAGTGAAGAAGGGGCTGGATACGAGCAGTACTTC
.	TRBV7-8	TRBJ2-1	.	CASSLEAGPLYNEQFF	TGTGCCAGCAGCTTAGAGGCGGGCCCTCTTTACAATGAGCAGTTCTTC
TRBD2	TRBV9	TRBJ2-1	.	CASSVTGTSGHTSSYNEQFF	TGTGCCAGCAGCGTAACCGGGACTAGCGGCCACACGAGCTCCTACAATGAGCAGTTCTTC
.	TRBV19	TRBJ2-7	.	CASSIGRYEQYF	TGTGCCAGTAGTATTGGACGCTACGAGCAGTACTTC
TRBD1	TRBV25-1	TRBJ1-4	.	CASSDWTGGVSEKLFF	TGTGCCAGCAGTGATTGGACAGGGGGCGTTAGTGAAAAACTGTTTTTT
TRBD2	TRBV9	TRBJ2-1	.	CASSVGRLAISYNEQFF	TGTGCCAGCAGCGTAGGGAGACTAGCGATCTCCTACAATGAGCAGTTCTTC
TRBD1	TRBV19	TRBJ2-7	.	CASPTSGRGPLEQYF	TGTGCCAGTCCAACGTCCGGCAGGGGGCCTCTCGAGCAGTACTTC